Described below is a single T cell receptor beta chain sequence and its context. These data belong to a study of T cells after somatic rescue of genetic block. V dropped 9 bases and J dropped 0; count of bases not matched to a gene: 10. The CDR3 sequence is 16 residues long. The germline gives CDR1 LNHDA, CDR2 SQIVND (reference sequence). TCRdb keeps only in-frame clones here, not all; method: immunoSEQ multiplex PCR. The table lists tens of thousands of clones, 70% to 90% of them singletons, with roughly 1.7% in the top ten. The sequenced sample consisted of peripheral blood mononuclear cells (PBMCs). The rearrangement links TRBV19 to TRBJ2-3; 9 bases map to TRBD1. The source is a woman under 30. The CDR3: CARGSRDRESTDTQYF. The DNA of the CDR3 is TGTGCCAGGGGGAGCCGGGACAGGGAAAGCACAGATACGCAGTATTTT.